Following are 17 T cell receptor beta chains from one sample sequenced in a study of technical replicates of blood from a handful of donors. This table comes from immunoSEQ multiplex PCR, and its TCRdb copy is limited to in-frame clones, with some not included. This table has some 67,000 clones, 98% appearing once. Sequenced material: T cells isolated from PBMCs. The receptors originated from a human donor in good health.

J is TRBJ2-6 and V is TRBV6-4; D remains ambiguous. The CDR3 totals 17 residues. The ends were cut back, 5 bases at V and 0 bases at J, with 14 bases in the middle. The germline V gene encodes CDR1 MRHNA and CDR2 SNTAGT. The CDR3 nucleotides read TGTGCCAGCAGTCCCCGGGTCACTAACTCTGGGGCCAACGTCCTGACTTTC. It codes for CASSPRVTNSGANVLTF.

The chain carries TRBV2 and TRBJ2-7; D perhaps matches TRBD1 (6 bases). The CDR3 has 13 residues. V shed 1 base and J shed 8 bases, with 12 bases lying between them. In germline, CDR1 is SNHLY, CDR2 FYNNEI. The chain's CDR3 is CASSEGTTGKQYF. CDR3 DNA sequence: TGTGCCAGCAGTGAAGGAACAACAGGGAAGCAGTACTTC.

The CDR3 loop reads CAGRTASTDTQYF. The CDR3 DNA follows: TGTGCCGGAAGGACAGCTAGCACAGATACGCAGTATTTT. The V call is TRBV6-1, the J call TRBJ2-3; TRBD1 might be the D (6 bases). This CDR3 region has 13 residues. Germline values: CDR1 MNHNS, CDR2 SASEGT. V was shortened by 11 bases and J by 0 bases, with 12 bases between the two germline ends.

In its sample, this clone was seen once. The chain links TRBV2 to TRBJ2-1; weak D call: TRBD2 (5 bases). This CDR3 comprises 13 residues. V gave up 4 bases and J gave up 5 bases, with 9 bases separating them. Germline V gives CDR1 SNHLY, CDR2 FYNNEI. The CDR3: CASSGPGDNEQFF. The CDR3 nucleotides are TGTGCCAGCAGTGGACCCGGGGACAATGAGCAGTTCTTC.

DNA of the CDR3: TGTGCCAGCAGCTCGGACAGGGGAAGCTACGAGCAGTACTTC. It is translated as CASSSDRGSYEQYF. V usage is TRBV7-9 and J usage is TRBJ2-7, with 9 bases aligning to TRBD1. After removal of 4 bases from V and 3 bases from J, the junction contained 4 bases not matched to a gene. This CDR3 has 14 amino acids. The germline gives CDR1 SEHNR, CDR2 FQNEAQ (reference sequence).

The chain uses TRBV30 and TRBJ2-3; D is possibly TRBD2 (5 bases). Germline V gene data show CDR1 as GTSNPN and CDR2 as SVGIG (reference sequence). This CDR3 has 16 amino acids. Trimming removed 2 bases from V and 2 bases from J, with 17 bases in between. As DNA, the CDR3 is TGTGCCTGGAGTAGCGGACCGACTCCGGCCACAGATACGCAGTATTTT. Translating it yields CAWSSGPTPATDTQYF.

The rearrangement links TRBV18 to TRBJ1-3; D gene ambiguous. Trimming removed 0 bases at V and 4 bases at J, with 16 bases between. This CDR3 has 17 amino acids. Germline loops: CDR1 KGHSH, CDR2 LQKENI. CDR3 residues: CASSPPDQEASGNTIYF. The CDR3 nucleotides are TGTGCCAGCTCACCACCCGATCAGGAAGCATCGGGAAACACCATATATTTT.

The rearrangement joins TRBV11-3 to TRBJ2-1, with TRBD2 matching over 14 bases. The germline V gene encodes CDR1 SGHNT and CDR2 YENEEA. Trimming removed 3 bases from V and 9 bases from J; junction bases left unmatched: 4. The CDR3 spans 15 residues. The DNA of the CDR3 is TGTGCCAGCAGCTTGACTAGCGGGGGGGGGATTGAGCAGTTCTTC. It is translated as CASSLTSGGGIEQFF.

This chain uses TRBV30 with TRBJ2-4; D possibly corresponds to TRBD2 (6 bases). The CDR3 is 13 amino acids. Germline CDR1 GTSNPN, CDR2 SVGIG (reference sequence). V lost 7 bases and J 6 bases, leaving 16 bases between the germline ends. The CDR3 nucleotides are TGTGCCTCCGAAGGAGGGAGCGGAAACATTCAGTACTTC. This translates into CASEGGSGNIQYF. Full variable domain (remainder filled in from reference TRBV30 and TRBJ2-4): SQTIHQWPATLVQPVGSPLSLECTVEGTSNPNLYWYRQAAGRGLQLLFYSVGIGQISSEVPQNLSASRPQDRQFILSSKKLLLSDSGFYLCASEGGSGNIQYFGAGTRLSVL.

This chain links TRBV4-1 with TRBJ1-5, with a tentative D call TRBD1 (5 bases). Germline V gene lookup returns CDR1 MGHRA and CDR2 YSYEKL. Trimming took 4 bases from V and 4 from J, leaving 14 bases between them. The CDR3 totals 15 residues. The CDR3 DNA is TGCGCCAGCAGCCCGGGGGGGATCGGGAATCAGCCCCAGCATTTT. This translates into CASSPGGIGNQPQHF.

The CDR3 coding sequence is TGTGCCTGGAGTCCCTGGACTAGCGGGGACGGGGAGCTGTTTTTT. Its protein product is CAWSPWTSGDGELFF. This sequence joins TRBV30 and TRBJ2-2; TRBD2 aligns across 12 bases. J gave up 7 bases and V 2 bases, and 5 bases lay outside the gene matches. The CDR3 loop spans 15 amino acids. Germline V gives CDR1 GTSNPN, CDR2 SVGIG (reference sequence).

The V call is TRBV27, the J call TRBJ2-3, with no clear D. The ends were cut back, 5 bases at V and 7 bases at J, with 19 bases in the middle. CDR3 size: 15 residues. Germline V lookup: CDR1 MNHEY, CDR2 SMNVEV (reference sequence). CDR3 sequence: CASSPRRISLYTQYF. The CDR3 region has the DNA TGTGCCAGCAGTCCCCGGCGGATCTCCTTGTATACGCAGTATTTT.

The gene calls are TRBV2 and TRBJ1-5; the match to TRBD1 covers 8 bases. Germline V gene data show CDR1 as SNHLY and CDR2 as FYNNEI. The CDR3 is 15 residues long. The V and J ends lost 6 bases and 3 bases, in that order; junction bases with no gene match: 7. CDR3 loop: CASRTGQAFNQPQHF. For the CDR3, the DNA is TGTGCCAGCAGGACGGGACAGGCTTTCAATCAGCCCCAGCATTTT. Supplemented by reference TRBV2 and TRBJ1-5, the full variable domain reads EPEVTQTPSHQVTQMGQEVILRCVPISNHLYFYWYRQILGQKVEFLVSFYNNEISEKSEIFDDQFSVERPDGSNFTLKIRSTKLEDSAMYFCASRTGQAFNQPQHFGDGTRLSIL.

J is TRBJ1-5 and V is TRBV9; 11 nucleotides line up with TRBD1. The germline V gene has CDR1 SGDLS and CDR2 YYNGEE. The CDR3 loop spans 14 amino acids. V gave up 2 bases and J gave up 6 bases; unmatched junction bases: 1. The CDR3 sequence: CASSVGTGGQPQHF. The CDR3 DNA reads TGTGCCAGCAGCGTCGGGACAGGGGGTCAGCCCCAGCATTTT.

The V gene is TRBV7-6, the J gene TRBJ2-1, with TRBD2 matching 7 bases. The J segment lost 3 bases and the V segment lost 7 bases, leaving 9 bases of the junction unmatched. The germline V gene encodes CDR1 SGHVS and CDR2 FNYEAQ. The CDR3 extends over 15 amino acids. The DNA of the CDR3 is TGTGCCAGCAACCCCCTAGCGGACTTCTACAATGAGCAGTTCTTC. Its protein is CASNPLADFYNEQFF.

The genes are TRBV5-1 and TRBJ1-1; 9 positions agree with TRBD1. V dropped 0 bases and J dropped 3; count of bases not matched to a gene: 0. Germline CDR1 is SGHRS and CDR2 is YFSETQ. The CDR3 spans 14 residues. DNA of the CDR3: TGCGCCAGCAGCTTGGGGGACAGGGACACTGAAGCTTTCTTT. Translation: CASSLGDRDTEAFF. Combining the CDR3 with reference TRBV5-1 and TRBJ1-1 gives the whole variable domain KAGVTQTPRYLIKTRGQQVTLSCSPISGHRSVSWYQQTPGQGLQFLFEYFSETQRNKGNFPGRFSGRQFSNSRSEMNVSTLELGDSALYLCASSLGDRDTEAFFGQGTRLTVV.

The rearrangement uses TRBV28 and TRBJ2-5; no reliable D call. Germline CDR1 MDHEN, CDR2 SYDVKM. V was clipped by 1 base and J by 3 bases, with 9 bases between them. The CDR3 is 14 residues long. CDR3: CASSLSGREETQYF. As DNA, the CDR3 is TGTGCCAGCAGTTTATCCGGCCGGGAAGAGACCCAGTACTTC.